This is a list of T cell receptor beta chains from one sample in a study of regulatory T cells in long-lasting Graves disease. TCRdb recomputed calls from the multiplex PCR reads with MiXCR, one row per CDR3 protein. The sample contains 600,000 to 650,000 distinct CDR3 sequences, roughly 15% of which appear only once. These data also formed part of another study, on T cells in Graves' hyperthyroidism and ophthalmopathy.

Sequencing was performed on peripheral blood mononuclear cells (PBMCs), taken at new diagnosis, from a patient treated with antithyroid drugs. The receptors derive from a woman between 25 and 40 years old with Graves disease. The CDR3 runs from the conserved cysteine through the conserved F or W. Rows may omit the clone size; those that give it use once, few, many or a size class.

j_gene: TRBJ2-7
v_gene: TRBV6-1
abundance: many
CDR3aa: CASSLKGPSGYYEQYF

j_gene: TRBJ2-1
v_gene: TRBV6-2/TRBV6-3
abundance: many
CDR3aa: CASSGDRKTYNEQFF

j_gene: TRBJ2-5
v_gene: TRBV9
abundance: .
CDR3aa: CASSVRGQGGSETQYF

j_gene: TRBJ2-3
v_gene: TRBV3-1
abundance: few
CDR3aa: CASSLGGGQTTQYF

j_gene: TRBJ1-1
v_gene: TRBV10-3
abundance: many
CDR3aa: CAISGGQGVTEAFF

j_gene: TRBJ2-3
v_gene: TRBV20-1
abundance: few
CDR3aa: CSARDLRQGPDTQYF

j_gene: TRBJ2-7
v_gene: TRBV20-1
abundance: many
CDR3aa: CSATSGSVYEQYF

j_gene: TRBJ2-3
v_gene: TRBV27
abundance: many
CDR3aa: CASSLFASGTKPSTDTQYF

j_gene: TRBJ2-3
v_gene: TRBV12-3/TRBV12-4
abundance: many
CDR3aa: CASRRDGVAVRF

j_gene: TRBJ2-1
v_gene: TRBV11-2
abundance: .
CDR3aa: CASNPGGSYNEQFF